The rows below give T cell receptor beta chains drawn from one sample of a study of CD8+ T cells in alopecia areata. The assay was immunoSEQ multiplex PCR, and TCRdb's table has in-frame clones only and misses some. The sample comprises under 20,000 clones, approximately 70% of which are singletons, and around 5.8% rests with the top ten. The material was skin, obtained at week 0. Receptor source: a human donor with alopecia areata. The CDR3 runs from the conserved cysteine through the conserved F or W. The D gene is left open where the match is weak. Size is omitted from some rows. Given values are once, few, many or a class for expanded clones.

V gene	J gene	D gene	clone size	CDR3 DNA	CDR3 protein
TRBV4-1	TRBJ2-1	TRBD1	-	TGCGCCAGCAGCCAACGGGACAGATACAATGAGCAGTTCTTC	CASSQRDRYNEQFF
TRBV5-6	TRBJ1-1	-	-	TGTGCCAGCAGCTCGGACAGTCAGAACACTGAAGCTTTCTTT	CASSSDSQNTEAFF
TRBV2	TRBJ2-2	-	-	TGTGCCAGCAGATGGACACAGAACACCGGGGAGCTGTTTTTT	CASRWTQNTGELFF
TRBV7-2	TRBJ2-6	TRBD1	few	TGTGCCAGCAGCCCGGAGGGCAGGGGGCTTCTTAGGGCCAACGTCCTGACTTTC	CASSPEGRGLLRANVLTF
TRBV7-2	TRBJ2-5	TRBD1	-	TGTGCCAGCAGCTTAGGGACAGGCTCGCGGACCCAGTACTTC	CASSLGTGSRTQYF
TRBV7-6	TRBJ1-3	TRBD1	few	TGTGCCAGCAGCTTAGGACAGGGGGCAAGAGGAAACACCATATATTTT	CASSLGQGARGNTIYF
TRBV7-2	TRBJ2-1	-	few	TGTGCCAGCAGCTTAGCGAGGAGCGGACCATACAATGAGCAGTTCTTC	CASSLARSGPYNEQFF
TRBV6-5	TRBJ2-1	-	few	TGTGCCAGCGGGCCGGGGGCTAATGAGCAGTTCTTC	CASGPGANEQFF
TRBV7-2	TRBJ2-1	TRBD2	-	TGTGCCAGCAGCTTTCTAGCGGGGGGGCCGAGAAACAATGAGCAGTTCTTC	CASSFLAGGPRNNEQFF
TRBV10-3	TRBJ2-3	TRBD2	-	TGTGCCATCAGTGAGTCGCTCAGCGGGGGGGCCAGAGATACGCAGTATTTT	CAISESLSGGARDTQYF
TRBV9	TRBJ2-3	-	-	TGTGCCAGCAGCGTAGAGGGAGTCGGCACAGATACGCAGTATTTT	CASSVEGVGTDTQYF
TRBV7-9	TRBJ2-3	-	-	TGTGCCAGCAGCCCTCCTTTCCGGGACACATCAGCAGATACGCAGTATTTT	CASSPPFRDTSADTQYF
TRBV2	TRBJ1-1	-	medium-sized	TGTGCCAGCCAAAGGGGGGGATCCACTGAAGCTTTCTTT	CASQRGGSTEAFF
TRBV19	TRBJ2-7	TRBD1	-	TGTGCCAGTAGTAGGACAGGGTCCTACGAGCAGTACTTC	CASSRTGSYEQYF
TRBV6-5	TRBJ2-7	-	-	TGTGCCAGCAGTTACCTAGTAGACTCCTACGAGCAGTACTTC	CASSYLVDSYEQYF
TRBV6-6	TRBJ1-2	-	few	TGTGCCAGCACTAGAGGGGGGCCAATCTATGGCTACACCTTC	CASTRGGPIYGYTF
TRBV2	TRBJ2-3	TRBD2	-	TGTGCCAGCAGGACCCCCCCTGGCGGGGGGGCTCAAGATACGCAGTATTTT	CASRTPPGGGAQDTQYF
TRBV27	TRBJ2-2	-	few	TGTGCCAGCAGTTTATGGGGGACCGGGGAGCTGTTTTTT	CASSLWGTGELFF
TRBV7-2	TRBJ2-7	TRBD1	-	TGTGCCAGCAAACGGACAGGGAGCTCCTACGAGCAGTACTTC	CASKRTGSSYEQYF
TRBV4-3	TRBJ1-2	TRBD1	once	TGCGCCAGCAGCCAATGGGACAGAAACTATGGCTACACCTTC	CASSQWDRNYGYTF
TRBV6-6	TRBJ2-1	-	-	TGTGCCAGCAGTTACTACGGGGGTTCGACTGAGCAGTTCTTC	CASSYYGGSTEQFF
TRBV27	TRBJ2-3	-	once	TGTGCCAGCAGTTTAGTCCCCACAGATACGCAGTATTTT	CASSLVPTDTQYF
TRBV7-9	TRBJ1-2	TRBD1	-	TGTGCCAGCAGCTTAGGGACAGGGAATGGCTACACCTTC	CASSLGTGNGYTF
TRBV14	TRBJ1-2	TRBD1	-	TGTGCCAGCAGCCCCGGACAGGGGGGCTATGGCTACACCTTC	CASSPGQGGYGYTF
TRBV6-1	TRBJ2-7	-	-	TGTGCCAGCAGCCCACGGGGCTACGAGCAGTACTTC	CASSPRGYEQYF
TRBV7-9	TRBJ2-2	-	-	TGTGCCAGCAGCGGAGGGGGTCGGCCTACCGGGGAGCTGTTTTTC	CASSGGGRPTGELFF
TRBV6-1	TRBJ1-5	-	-	TGTGCCAGCACAGAGGGGGAACCTAATCAGCCCCAGCATTTT	CASTEGEPNQPQHF
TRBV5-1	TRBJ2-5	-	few	TGCGCCAGCAGTCGACCCGGGGGAGAGGCGGAGACCCAGTACTTC	CASSRPGGEAETQYF
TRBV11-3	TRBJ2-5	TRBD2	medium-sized	TGTGCCAGCAGCTTATATAGCGGGGTGTCGGGAGAGACCCAGTACTTC	CASSLYSGVSGETQYF
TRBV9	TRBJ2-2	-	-	TGTGCCAGCAGCGTAGCTCGGGGACTCGCCACCGGGGAGCTGTTTTTT	CASSVARGLATGELFF
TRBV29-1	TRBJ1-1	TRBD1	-	TGCAGCGTTGATTTTCCAGGGGGCGCAAGCCCAGCTTTCTTT	CSVDFPGGASPAFF
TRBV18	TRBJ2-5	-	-	TGTGCCAGCTCACCCGAAGGCGGCGGGGAGACCCAGTACTTC	CASSPEGGGETQYF
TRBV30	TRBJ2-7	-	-	TGTGCCTGGGGACTTGGGGCGGCCTACGAGCAGTACTTC	CAWGLGAAYEQYF
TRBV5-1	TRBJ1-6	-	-	TGCGCCAGCAGCTTGGGGACCACGATGTCACCCCTCCACTTT	CASSLGTTMSPLHF
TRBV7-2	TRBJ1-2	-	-	TGTGCCAGCAGCCGGGACCTTGGCCCCTATGGCTACACCTTC	CASSRDLGPYGYTF
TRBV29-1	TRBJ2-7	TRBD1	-	TGCAGCGTTGTCGGACAGGGGTACGAGCAGTACTTC	CSVVGQGYEQYF
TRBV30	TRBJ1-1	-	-	TGTGCCTGGAGAGACATGTTAGGGACGTCTTTCACTGAAGCTTTCTTT	CAWRDMLGTSFTEAFF
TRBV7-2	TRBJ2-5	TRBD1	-	TGTGCCAGCAGTCTCACAGGGGGCTCGGAGACCCAGTACTTC	CASSLTGGSETQYF
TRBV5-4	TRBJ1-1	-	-	TGTGCCAGCAGCCCCCAGGTACAGATGAACACTGAAGCTTTCTTT	CASSPQVQMNTEAFF
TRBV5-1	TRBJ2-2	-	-	TGCGCCAGCCGCCGGGTGGATTCGAACACCGGGGAGCTGTTTTTT	CASRRVDSNTGELFF
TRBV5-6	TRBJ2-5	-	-	TGTGCCAGCAGCTTGTCGGGGGGACACCTAATTGGGGAGACCCAGTACTTC	CASSLSGGHLIGETQYF
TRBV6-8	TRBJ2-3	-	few	TGTGCCAGCAGGGCGGGTACAGATACGCAGTATTTT	CASRAGTDTQYF
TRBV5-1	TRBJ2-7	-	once	TGCGCCAGCAGCAGGGAGAGGGGCTCCCTAACCTACGAGCAGTACTTC	CASSRERGSLTYEQYF
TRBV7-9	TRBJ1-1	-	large	TGTGCCAGCAGCTTAGCTTTAGGGTCGGGCGCTGAAGCTTTCTTT	CASSLALGSGAEAFF
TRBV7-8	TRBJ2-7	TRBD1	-	TGTGCCAGCAGCCCACAGGGGATCTACGAGCAGTACTTC	CASSPQGIYEQYF
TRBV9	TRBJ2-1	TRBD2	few	TGTGCCAGCAGCGTTGCCCCCGCGAGCGGGGGGACTGAGCAGTTCTTC	CASSVAPASGGTEQFF
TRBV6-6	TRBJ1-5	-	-	TGTGCCAGCAGTTACTCGAGGGGGGGGCAGCCCCAGCATTTT	CASSYSRGGQPQHF
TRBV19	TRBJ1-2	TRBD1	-	TGTGCCAGTAGTAGGGGACAGCTGTATGGCTACACCTTC	CASSRGQLYGYTF
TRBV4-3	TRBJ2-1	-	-	TGCGCCAGCAGCCAAGAGGGGTTTGGACGCAATGAGCAGTTCTTC	CASSQEGFGRNEQFF
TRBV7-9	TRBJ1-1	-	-	TGTGCCGCGACACCCTCGTTGGGGACTGAAGCTTTCTTT	CAATPSLGTEAFF
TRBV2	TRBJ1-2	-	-	TGTGCCAGCAGTGAATCAGGGGCGAATGGCTACACCTTC	CASSESGANGYTF
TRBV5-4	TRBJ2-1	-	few	TGTGCCAGCAGCCCCCCCGACCCCGGACGCGAGCAGTTCTTC	CASSPPDPGREQFF
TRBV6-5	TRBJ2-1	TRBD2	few	TGTGCCAGCAGTTACTCGGAACGGGAGGAGTTCTTC	CASSYSEREEFF
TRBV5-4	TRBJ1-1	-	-	TGTGCCAGCAGCCCTATAAGTGGGTTGTCCACTGGAGCCTTCTTT	CASSPISGLSTGAFF
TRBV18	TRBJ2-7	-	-	TGTGCCAGCTCACCGGGGCAGGGGATGAACGAGCAGTACTTC	CASSPGQGMNEQYF
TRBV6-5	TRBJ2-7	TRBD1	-	TGTGCCAGCAGTCCCACGGACAGGATAAACTACGAGCAGTACTTC	CASSPTDRINYEQYF
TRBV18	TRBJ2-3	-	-	TGTGCCAGCTCACCACAGACGGGGGAGCGCGCAGATACGCAGTATTTT	CASSPQTGERADTQYF
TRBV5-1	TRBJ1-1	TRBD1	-	TGCGCCAGCAGCCGGACAGGGGCTGTGAACACTGAAGCTTTCTTT	CASSRTGAVNTEAFF
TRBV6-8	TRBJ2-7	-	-	TGTGCCATCGGACGGGCCTACGAGCAGTACTTC	CAIGRAYEQYF